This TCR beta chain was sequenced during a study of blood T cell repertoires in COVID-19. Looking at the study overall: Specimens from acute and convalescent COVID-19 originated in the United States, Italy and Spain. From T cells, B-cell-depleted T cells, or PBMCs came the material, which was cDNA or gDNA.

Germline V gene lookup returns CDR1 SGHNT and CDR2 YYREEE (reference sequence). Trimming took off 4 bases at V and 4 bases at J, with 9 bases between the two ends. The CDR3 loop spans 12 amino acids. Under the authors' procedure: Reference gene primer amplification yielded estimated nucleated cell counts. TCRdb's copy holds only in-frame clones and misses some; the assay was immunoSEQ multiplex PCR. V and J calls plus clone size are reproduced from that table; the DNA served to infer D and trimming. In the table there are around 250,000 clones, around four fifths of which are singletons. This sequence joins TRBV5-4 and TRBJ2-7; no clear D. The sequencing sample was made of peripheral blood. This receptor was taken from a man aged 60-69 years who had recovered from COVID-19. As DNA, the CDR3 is TGTGCCAGCAGCGAAACGACTTACGAGCAGTACTTC. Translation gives CASSETTYEQYF.